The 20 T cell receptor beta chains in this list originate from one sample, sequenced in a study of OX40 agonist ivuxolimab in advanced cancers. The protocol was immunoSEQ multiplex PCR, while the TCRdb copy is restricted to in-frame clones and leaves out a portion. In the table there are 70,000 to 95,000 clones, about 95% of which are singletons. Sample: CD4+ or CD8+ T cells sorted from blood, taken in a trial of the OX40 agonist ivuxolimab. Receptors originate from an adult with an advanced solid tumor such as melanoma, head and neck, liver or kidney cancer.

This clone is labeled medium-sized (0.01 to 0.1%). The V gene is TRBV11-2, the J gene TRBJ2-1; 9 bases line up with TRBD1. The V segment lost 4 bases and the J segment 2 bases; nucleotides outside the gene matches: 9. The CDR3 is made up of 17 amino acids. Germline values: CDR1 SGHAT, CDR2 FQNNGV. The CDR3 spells CASSSAGQGLAYNEQFF. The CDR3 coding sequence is TGTGCCAGCAGCTCCGCGGGACAGGGATTAGCCTACAATGAGCAGTTCTTC.

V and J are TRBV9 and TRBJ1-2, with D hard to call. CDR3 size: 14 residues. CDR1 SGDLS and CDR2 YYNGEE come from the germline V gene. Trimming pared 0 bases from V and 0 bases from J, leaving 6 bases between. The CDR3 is CASSVDAANYGYTF. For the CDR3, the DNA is TGTGCCAGCAGCGTAGATGCGGCTAACTATGGCTACACCTTC. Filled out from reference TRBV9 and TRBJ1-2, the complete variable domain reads DSGVTQTPKHLITATGQRVTLRCSPRSGDLSVYWYQQSLDQGLQFLIQYYNGEERAKGNILERFSAQQFPDLHSELNLSSLELGDSALYFCASSVDAANYGYTFGSGTRLTVV.

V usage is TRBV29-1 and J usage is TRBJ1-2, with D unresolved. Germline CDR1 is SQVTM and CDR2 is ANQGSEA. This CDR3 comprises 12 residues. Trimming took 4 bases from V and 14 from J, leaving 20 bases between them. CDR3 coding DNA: TGCAGCGTTGTCCGGGCATCGGATTTCCCAACCTTC. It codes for CSVVRASDFPTF. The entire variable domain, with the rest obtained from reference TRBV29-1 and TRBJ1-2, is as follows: SAVISQKPSRDICQRGTSLTIQCQVDSQVTMMFWYRQQPGQSLTLIATANQGSEATYESGFVIDKFPISRPNLTFSTLTVSNMSPEDSSIYLCSVVRASDFPTFGSGTRLTVV.

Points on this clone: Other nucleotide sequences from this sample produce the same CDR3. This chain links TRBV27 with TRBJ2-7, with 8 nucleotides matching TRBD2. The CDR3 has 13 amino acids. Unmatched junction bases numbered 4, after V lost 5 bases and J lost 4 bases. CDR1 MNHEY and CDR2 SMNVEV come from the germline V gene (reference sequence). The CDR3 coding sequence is TGTGCCAGCAGTCCCGGGGGGGGATACGAGCAGTACTTC. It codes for CASSPGGGYEQYF.

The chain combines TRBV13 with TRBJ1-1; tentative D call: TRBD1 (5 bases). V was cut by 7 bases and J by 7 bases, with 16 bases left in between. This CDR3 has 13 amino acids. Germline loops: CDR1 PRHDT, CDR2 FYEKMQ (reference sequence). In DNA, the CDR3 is TGTGCCAGCACCGATTTGACAGCCGATGAAGCTTTCTTT. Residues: CASTDLTADEAFF.

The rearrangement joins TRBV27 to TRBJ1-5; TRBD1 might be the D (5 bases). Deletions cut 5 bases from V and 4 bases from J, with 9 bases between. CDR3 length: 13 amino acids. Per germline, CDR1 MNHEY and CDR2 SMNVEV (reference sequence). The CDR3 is CASSGTANQPQHF. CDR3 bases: TGTGCCAGCAGTGGGACGGCGAATCAGCCCCAGCATTTT.

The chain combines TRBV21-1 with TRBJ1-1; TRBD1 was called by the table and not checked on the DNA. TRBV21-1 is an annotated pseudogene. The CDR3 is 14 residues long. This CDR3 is CASSKAQLNTEAFF. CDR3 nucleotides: TGTGCCAGCAGCAAAGCCCAGTTGAACACTGAAGCTTTCTTT.

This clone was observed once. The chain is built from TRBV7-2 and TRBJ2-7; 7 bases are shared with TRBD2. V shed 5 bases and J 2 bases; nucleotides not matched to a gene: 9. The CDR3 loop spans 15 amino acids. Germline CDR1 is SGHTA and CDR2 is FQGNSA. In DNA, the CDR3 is TGTGCCAGCAGCCCGACTAGCTTTTCTCCCTACGAGCAGTACTTC. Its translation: CASSPTSFSPYEQYF.

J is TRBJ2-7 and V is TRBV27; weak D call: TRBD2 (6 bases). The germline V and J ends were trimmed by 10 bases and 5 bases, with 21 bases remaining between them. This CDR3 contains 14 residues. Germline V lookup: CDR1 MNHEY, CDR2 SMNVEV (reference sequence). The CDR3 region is CATRRLIGEDEQYF. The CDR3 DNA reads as TGTGCCACCAGGCGCCTCATCGGGGAGGACGAGCAGTACTTC.

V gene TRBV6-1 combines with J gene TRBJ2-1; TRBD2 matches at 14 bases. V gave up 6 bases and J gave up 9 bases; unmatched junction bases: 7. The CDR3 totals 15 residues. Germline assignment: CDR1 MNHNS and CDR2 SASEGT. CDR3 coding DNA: TGTGCCAGCAGCCCCCGACTAGCGGGAGGGCTTGAGCAGTTCTTC. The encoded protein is CASSPRLAGGLEQFF.

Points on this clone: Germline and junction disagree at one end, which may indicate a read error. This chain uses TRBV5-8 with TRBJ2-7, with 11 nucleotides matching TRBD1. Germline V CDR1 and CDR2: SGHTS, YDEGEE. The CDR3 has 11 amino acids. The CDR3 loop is CASSLEDRGPF. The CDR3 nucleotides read TGTGCCAGCAGCTTGGAGGACAGGGGGCCTTTC.

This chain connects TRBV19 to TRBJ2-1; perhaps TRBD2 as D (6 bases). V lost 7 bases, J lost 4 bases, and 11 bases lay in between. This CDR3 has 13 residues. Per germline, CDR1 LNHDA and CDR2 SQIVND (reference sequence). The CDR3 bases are TGTGCCAGTAAACCGGGACTTTACAATGAGCAGTTCTTC. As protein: CASKPGLYNEQFF. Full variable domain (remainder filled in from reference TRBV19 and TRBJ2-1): DGGITQSPKYLFRKEGQNVTLSCEQNLNHDAMYWYRQDPGQGLRLIYYSQIVNDFQKGDIAEGYSVSREKKESFPLTVTSAQKNPTAFYLCASKPGLYNEQFFGPGTRLTVL.

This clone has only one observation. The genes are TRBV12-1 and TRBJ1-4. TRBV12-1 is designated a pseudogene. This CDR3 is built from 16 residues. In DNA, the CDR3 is TGTGCCAGCAGCTTTGCCGACCTTGCAACTAATGAAAAACTGTTTTTT. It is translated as CASSFADLATNEKLFF.

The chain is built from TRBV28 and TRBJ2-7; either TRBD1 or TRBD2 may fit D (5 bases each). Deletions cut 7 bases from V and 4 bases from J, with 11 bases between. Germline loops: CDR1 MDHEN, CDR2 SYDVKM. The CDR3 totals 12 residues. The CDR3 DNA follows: TGTGCCAGCACCGAGAGGGGTTACGAGCAGTACTTC. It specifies CASTERGYEQYF.

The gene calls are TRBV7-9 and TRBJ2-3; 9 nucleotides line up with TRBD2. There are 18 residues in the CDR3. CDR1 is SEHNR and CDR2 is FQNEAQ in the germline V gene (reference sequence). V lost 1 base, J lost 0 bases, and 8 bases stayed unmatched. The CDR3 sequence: CASSLDLTSGKSTDTQYF. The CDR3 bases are TGTGCCAGCAGCTTAGACCTGACTAGCGGCAAAAGCACAGATACGCAGTATTTT.

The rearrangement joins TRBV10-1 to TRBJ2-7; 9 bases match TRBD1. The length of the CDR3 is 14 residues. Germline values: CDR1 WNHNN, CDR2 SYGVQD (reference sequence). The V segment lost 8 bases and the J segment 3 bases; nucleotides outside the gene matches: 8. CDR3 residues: CASPTPTGGYEQYF. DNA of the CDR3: TGCGCCAGCCCAACGCCGACAGGGGGCTACGAGCAGTACTTC.

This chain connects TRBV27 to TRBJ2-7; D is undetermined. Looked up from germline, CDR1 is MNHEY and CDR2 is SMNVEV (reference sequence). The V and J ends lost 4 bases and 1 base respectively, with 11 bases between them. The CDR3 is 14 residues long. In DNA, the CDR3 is TGTGCCAGCAGTTCCTTGACGGATTCCTACGAGCAGTACTTC. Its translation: CASSSLTDSYEQYF.

The CDR3 loop reads CASSLGGIGGTEAFF. CDR3 DNA: TGTGCCAGCAGCTTAGGGGGAATTGGCGGCACTGAAGCTTTCTTT. This chain joins TRBV7-9 and TRBJ1-1; the D is unclear. V was clipped by 1 base and J by 4 bases, with 13 bases between them. The CDR3 contains 15 residues. Germline lookup yields CDR1 SEHNR and CDR2 FQNEAQ (reference sequence).

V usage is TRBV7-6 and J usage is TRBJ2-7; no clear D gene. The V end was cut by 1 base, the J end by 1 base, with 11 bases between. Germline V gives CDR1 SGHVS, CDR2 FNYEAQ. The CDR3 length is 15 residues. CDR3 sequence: CASSLGRGTSYEQYF. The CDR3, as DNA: TGTGCCAGCAGCTTAGGTCGTGGCACTTCCTACGAGCAGTACTTC.

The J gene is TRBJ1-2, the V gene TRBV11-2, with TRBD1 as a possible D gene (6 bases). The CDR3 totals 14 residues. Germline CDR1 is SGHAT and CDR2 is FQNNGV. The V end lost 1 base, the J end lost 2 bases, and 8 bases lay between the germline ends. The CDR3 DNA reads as TGTGCCAGCAGCTTAGCTCAGGGGAACTATGGCTACACCTTC. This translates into CASSLAQGNYGYTF.